This T cell receptor beta chain was sequenced for a study of glioma-infiltrating T cells after dendritic cell vaccination (dated by TCRdb to 2016 to 2018). Regarding the complete study: The cohort included around 15 glioblastoma patients drawn from Phase I and II dendritic cell vaccination trials, of whom 9 were newly diagnosed and 6 had recurrent disease. Between the early 2000s and the early 2010s, patients were given autologous tumor lysate-pulsed dendritic cell vaccination. The vaccine was prepared from monocyte-derived dendritic cells that were cultured for 6 to 7 days with IL-4 and GM-CSF and then pulsed overnight with autologous tumor lysate. Three intradermal dendritic cell vaccine injections were administered to patients at biweekly intervals in the arm below the axilla. Tumor-infiltrating lymphocyte content was quantified and tumor and blood repertoires were compared in dendritic cell-vaccinated glioblastoma patients by deep sequencing of TCR beta CDR3 regions. Survival after dendritic cell vaccination was correlated with TCR sequencing metrics such as TIL content and the overlap between tumor and blood repertoires.

Overall results and qualifications from the work: After dendritic cell vaccination, a higher estimated pretreatment TIL content predicted longer time to progression and overall survival. No direct relationship between TCR clonality and survival was found, suggesting that a diverse polyclonal response may matter. The cohort was small and heterogeneous, few patients had complete blood and tumor sets, and even fewer had initial-recurrent tumor pairs. The three-group TCR overlap response model was characterized as speculative, and prospective validation of the model was stated to be required.

Using the immunoSEQ assay, TCRB CDR3 regions were amplified from roughly 2.1 micrograms of genomic DNA, or from all available DNA when less than that was on hand. The multiplex PCR employed 60 forward primers targeting TCR V beta segments and 13 reverse primers targeting J beta segments. To estimate reads per starting template, synthetic control templates were spiked into each sample at limiting dilution. The Illumina HiSeq System generated sequencing reads of 87 bp. As for how the authors treated the data: PCR and sequencing errors were removed by a nearest neighbor algorithm that merged closely related sequences. TCR overlap was defined as the percentage of unique tumor TCR beta sequences that were also found in the peripheral blood of the same patient. TCRdb retrieved this table from immuneACCESS and kept in-frame rearrangements only. Not all clones are present; in checked studies, unresolved V genes account for under half, and no reason is known for the remainder. V and J calls and clone size are as listed in that table; D and trimming were resolved from the DNA. Within this sample are roughly 60,000 clones, with roughly 83% of them counted one time only. The ten largest clones capture about 15% of the sample.

Read against the paper, the sample's time point label means: after dendritic cell vaccination, including at tumor progression/relapse. Patients were selected for having adequate residual fresh-frozen tumor tissue and more than two years of available survival data. None of the glioblastoma patients carried an isocitrate dehydrogenase mutation, although molecular status otherwise varied. PBMC were collected before vaccination, two weeks after the third vaccination, and at tumor progression if tumor progression occurred. Genomic DNA was extracted with the Qiagen DNeasy Blood extraction Kit. Of note for this clone: What this receptor recognizes is not known. Base qualities are not provided; no much larger clone lies one nucleotide away.

The CDR1 and CDR2 encoded by the germline V gene (reference sequence) are GTSNPN and SVGIG. Counted from cysteine to phenylalanine, this CDR3 has 13 amino acids. CDR3 DNA only is kept here, 39 bases in frame from base 1. The trim is 8 bases for V and 4 bases for J, with a gap of 17 bases between the germline ends. The sample here was blood, taken after dendritic cell vaccination. The TCR originated in a human donor with glioblastoma. Here the chain combines TRBV30 and TRBJ1-2; the D gene remains uncertain. The CDR3 region: CARSREGAYGYTF. The DNA reads TGTGCCAGGTCGAGGGAGGGAGCCTATGGCTACACCTTC.